This is a list of T cell receptor beta chains from one sample in a study of T cell clonotyping in hematopoietic cell transplantation. Assay used: immunoSEQ multiplex PCR; TCRdb lists only in-frame clones, some missing. The table has about 6,900 clones, 95% to 98% seen once. Material: peripheral blood mononuclear cells, obtained before stem cell transplant. The source is a man in his 70s with acute myeloid leukemia. Some clones in this sample may be carry-over from other donors' samples. Both conserved end residues are part of each CDR3. Clone size, where shown, is once, few, many, or a class for clones that have expanded.

J	V	size	CDR3
TRBJ1-2	TRBV10-3	NA	CAISDSSSGAQDGYTF
TRBJ2-3	TRBV6-1	NA	CASIRDRGADTQYF
TRBJ2-7	TRBV29-1	NA	CSVESPAQGVYEQYF
TRBJ2-7	TRBV30	NA	CAWTPRQEYYEQYF
TRBJ2-2	TRBV5-4	NA	CASSSLAVPGGELFF
TRBJ2-2	TRBV6-5	NA	CASSWEGGAGTGELFF
TRBJ2-7	TRBV6-5	NA	CASSSDSREQYF
TRBJ2-5	TRBV2	NA	CASSLLRQGGKETQYF
TRBJ1-3	TRBV5-8	NA	CASSLNGHPGNTIYF
TRBJ2-1	TRBV19	NA	CASNIPTGGEQFF
TRBJ1-2	TRBV6-5	NA	CASSRWTAPNYGYTF
TRBJ1-2	TRBV9	once	CASSVEADISIGYTF
TRBJ1-1	TRBV5-1	NA	CASRITGDSSEAFF
TRBJ2-7	TRBV30	few	CAWRDRTGGAWDF
TRBJ1-1	TRBV19	NA	CATTSRRGNTEAFF
TRBJ2-7	TRBV29-1	NA	CSVVRIARGEQYF
TRBJ1-2	TRBV29-1	NA	CSVGNRDSYHGYTF
TRBJ1-1	TRBV19	NA	CASSPTGIQAFF
TRBJ1-2	TRBV10-3	NA	CAISDPGQGSEGYTF
TRBJ2-2	TRBV30	NA	CAWRQGVFGELFF
TRBJ1-1	TRBV6-5	NA	CASFRLNTEAFF
TRBJ1-3	TRBV7-2	NA	CASTMAISGNTIYF
TRBJ2-7	TRBV19	NA	CASSTYQRHRSYEQYF
TRBJ1-5	TRBV30	NA	CAWSPMVSNQPQHF
TRBJ2-7	TRBV10-3	once	CAISVTGTGGYEQYF
TRBJ1-5	TRBV5-4	NA	CASSLGRGTQHF
TRBJ1-5	TRBV19	NA	CASSSTNQPQHF
TRBJ1-1	TRBV19	NA	CASSWVLNTEAFF
TRBJ1-2	TRBV5-1	NA	CASSLGTQNYGYTF
TRBJ2-7	TRBV25-1	NA	CEEEAKGRPYEQYF
TRBJ2-2	TRBV2	NA	CASSSFRGNTGELFF
TRBJ1-1	TRBV11-2	once	CASSLDTEAFF
TRBJ2-1	TRBV29-1	once	CSVGSGVMYNEQFF
TRBJ1-2	TRBV4-2	NA	CASSQAGTGSNYGYTF
TRBJ1-1	TRBV29-1	once	CSVVWAGTEAFF
TRBJ1-2	TRBV18	NA	CASSFASRVQANYGYTF
TRBJ1-2	TRBV30	once	CAWSVVTDYGYTF
TRBJ1-5	TRBV7-8	NA	CASSARQNSNQPQHF
TRBJ2-7	TRBV5-5	NA	CASSLIGVFLREQYF
TRBJ1-1	TRBV10-3	NA	CAIRTGPSNTEAFF
TRBJ1-5	TRBV5-6	few	CASSLAGYSNQPQHF
TRBJ1-6	TRBV5-6	NA	CASSFPSNSPLHF
TRBJ1-2	TRBV7-8	NA	CASSFRGDGYTF
TRBJ2-3	TRBV7-2	NA	CASSLGSGGIDTQYF
TRBJ2-7	TRBV2	NA	CASSEGLYEQYF
TRBJ2-1	TRBV4-3	NA	CASSRLTGRKSSYNEQFF
TRBJ2-7	TRBV4-3	NA	CASSQDIGERSYEQYF
TRBJ2-1	TRBV5-1	NA	CASKGQPAAKFF
TRBJ1-1	TRBV4-3	NA	CASSQGLQMNTEAFF
TRBJ2-7	TRBV25-1	NA	CASSEPGQGRAYEQYF
TRBJ1-5	TRBV6-1	NA	CASSDRHQPQHF
TRBJ2-7	TRBV5-1	NA	CASSLEGQGALGQYF
TRBJ1-1	TRBV5-1	NA	CASSSTGQSAGPKAFF